The 5 T cell receptor beta chains listed next were all sequenced from one sample in a study of blood T cell repertoires in COVID-19. The method was immunoSEQ multiplex PCR; TCRdb's version includes in-frame clones alone and lacks a portion of them. The sample has 250,000 to 300,000 clones; roughly 85% are singletons. Sequencing was done on a sample of PBMCs or T cells enriched from blood (not recorded which). These receptor sequences come from a woman between 45 and 65 years old who had recovered from COVID-19.

The gene calls are TRBV21-1 and TRBJ1-5; the table's D call, TRBD1, was not checked against the DNA. TRBV21-1 corresponds to a pseudogene. The CDR3 consists of 16 residues. CDR3 in amino acids: CASSSRTGYSNQPQHF. In DNA form, the CDR3 reads TGTGCCAGCAGCAGCAGGACAGGATATAGCAATCAGCCCCAGCATTTT.

This sequence joins TRBV2 and TRBJ1-5; D remains unclear. The CDR3 spans 12 residues. Germline V gene sequence: CDR1 SNHLY, CDR2 FYNNEI. V was shortened by 8 bases and J by 6 bases, with 11 bases between the two germline ends. For the CDR3, the DNA is TGTGCCAGCGCCTCGGGGTTTCAGCCCCAGCATTTT. This sequence encodes CASASGFQPQHF.

This rearrangement joins TRBV2 to TRBJ1-1, with D perhaps matching TRBD1 (6 bases). Looked up from germline, CDR1 is SNHLY and CDR2 is FYNNEI. This CDR3 has 14 amino acids. The V end lost 7 bases, the J end lost 1 base, and 13 bases lay between the germline ends. The CDR3: CASMETGPNTEAFF. CDR3 DNA: TGTGCCAGCATGGAGACAGGACCGAACACTGAAGCTTTCTTT.

This chain joins TRBV19 and TRBJ2-2; D gene ambiguous. This CDR3 is built from 14 residues. V was clipped by 6 bases and J by 6 bases, with 14 bases between them. From germline, CDR1 is LNHDA and CDR2 SQIVND (reference sequence). For the CDR3, the DNA is TGTGCCAGTAGCTTCCCGCGGTCCGCCGGGGAGCTGTTTTTT. Its protein product is CASSFPRSAGELFF.

The chain couples TRBV2 to TRBJ1-5, with D hard to call. CDR3 length: 16 amino acids. Trimming removed 5 bases at V and 0 bases at J, with 14 bases between. Germline V gives CDR1 SNHLY, CDR2 FYNNEI. This chain's CDR3 is CASSLDAADSNQPQHF. The CDR3 DNA follows: TGTGCCAGCAGTCTAGACGCGGCAGATAGCAATCAGCCCCAGCATTTT.